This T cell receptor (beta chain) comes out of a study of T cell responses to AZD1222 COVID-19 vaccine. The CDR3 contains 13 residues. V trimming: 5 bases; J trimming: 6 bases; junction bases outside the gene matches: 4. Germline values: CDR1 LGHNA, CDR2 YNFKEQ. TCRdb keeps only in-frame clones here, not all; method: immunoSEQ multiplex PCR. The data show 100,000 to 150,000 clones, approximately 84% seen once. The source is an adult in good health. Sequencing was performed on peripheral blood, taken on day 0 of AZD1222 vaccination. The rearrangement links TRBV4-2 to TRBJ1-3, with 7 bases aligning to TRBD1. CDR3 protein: CASSYGQANTIYF. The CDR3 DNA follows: TGTGCCAGCAGCTATGGACAGGCAAACACCATATATTTT.